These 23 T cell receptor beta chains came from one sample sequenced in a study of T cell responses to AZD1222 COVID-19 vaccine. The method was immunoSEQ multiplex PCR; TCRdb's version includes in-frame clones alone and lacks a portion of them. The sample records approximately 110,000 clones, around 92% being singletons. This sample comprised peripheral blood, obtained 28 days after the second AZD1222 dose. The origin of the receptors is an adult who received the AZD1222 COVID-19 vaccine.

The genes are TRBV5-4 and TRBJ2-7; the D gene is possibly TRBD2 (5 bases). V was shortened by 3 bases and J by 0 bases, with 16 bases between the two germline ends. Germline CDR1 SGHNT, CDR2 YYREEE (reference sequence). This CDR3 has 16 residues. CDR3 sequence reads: CASSSVRGRSSYEQYF. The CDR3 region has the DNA TGTGCCAGCAGCTCCGTGAGAGGGCGAAGCTCCTACGAGCAGTACTTC.

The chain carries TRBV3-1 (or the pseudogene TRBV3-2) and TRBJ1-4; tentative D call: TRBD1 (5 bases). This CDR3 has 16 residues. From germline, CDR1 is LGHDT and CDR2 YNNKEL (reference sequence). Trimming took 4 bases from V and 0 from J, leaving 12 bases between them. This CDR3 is CASSPETAATNEKLFF. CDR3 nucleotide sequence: TGTGCCAGCAGCCCAGAGACAGCCGCAACTAATGAAAAACTGTTTTTT.

The CDR3 DNA reads TGTGCCAGCACCAGGGATGCTAGAAACACCATATATTTT. It encodes CASTRDARNTIYF. This sequence joins TRBV12-3 or TRBV12-4 and TRBJ1-3, with D possibly matching TRBD1 (5 bases). V was cut by 7 bases and J by 5 bases, with 12 bases left in between. The CDR3 totals 13 residues.

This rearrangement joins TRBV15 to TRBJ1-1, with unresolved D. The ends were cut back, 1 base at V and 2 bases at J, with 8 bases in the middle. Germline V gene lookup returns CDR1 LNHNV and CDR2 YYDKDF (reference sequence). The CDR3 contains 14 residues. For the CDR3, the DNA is TGTGCCACCAGCAGAGGAGTGGCCAACACTGAAGCTTTCTTT. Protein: CATSRGVANTEAFF.

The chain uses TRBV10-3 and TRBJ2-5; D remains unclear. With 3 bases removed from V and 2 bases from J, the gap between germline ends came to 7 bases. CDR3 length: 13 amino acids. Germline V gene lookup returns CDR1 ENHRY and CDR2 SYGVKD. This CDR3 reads CAISDPQQETQYF. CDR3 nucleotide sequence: TGTGCCATCAGTGATCCACAACAAGAGACCCAGTACTTC.

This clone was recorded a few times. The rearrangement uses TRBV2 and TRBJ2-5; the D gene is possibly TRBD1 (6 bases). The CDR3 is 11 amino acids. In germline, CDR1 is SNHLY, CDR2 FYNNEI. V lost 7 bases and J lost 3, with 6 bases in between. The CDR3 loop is CASKGEETQYF. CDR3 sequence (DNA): TGTGCCAGCAAGGGGGAAGAGACCCAGTACTTC.

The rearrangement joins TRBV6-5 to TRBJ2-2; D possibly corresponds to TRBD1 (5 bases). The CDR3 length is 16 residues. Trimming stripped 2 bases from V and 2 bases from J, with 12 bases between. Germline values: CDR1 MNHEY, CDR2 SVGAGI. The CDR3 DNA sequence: TGTGCCAGCAGTTACGGGCAGGGCGGAAACACCGGGGAGCTGTTTTTT. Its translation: CASSYGQGGNTGELFF.

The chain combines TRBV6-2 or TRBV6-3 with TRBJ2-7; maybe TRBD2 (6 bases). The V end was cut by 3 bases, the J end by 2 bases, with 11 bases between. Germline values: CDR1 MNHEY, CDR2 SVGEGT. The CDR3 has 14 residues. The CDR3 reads CASSYSSGPYEQYF. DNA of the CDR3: TGTGCCAGCAGTTATAGTAGCGGCCCCTACGAGCAGTACTTC.

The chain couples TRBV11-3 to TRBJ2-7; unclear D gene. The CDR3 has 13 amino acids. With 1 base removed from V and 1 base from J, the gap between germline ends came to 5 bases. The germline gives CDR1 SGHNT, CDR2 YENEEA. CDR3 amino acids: CASSLGPSYEQYF. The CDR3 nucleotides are TGTGCCAGCAGCTTAGGTCCATCCTACGAGCAGTACTTC.

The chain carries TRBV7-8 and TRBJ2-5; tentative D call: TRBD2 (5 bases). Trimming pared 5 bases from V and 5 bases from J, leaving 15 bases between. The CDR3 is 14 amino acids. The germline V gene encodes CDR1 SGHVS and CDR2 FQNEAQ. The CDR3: CASSPTRGGETQYF. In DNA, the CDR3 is TGTGCCAGCAGCCCAACTCGGGGTGGGGAGACCCAGTACTTC.

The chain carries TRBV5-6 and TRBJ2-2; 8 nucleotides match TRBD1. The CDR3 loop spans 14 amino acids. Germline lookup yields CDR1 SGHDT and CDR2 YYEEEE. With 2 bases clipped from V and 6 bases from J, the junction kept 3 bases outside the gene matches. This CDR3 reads CASSLETGAGELFF. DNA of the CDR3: TGTGCCAGCAGCTTAGAGACAGGGGCCGGGGAGCTGTTTTTT.

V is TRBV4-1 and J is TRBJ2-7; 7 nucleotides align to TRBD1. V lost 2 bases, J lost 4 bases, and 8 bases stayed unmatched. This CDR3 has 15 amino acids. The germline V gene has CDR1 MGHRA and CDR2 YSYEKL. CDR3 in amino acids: CASSQREGGEYEQYF. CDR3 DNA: TGCGCCAGCAGCCAACGTGAAGGGGGCGAATACGAGCAGTACTTC.

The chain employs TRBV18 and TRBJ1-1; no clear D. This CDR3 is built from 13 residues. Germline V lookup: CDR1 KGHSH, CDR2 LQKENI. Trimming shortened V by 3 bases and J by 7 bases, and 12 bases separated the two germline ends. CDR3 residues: CASSPPASIEAFF. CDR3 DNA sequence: TGTGCCAGCTCACCCCCGGCGTCAATTGAAGCTTTCTTT.

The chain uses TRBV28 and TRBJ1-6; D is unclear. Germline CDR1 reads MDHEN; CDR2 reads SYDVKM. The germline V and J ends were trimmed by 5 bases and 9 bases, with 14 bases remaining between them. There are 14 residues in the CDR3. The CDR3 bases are TGTGCCAGCAGTCCTGGACCGTTGGGTTCACCCCTCCACTTT. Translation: CASSPGPLGSPLHF.

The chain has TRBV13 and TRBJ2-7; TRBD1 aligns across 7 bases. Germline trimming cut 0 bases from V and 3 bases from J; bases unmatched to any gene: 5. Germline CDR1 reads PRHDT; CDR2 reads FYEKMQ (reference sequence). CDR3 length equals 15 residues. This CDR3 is CASSLGTGDDYEQYF. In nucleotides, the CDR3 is TGTGCCAGCAGCTTAGGCACAGGGGATGACTACGAGCAGTACTTC. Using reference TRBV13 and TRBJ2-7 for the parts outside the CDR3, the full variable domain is AAGVIQSPRHLIKEKRETATLKCYPIPRHDTVYWYQQGPGQDPQFLISFYEKMQSDKGSIPDRFSAQQFSDYHSELNMSSLELGDSALYFCASSLGTGDDYEQYFGPGTRLTVT.

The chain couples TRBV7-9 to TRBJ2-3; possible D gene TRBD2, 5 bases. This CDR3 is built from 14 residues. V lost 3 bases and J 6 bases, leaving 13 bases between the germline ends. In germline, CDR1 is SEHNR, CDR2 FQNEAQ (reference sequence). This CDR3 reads CASSFGGMVDTQYF. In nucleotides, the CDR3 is TGTGCCAGCAGCTTTGGAGGTATGGTGGATACGCAGTATTTT.

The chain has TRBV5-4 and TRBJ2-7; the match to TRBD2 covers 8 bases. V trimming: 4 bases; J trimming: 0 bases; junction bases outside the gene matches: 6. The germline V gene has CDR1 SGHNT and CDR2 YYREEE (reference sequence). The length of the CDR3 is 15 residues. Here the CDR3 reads CASSAPSGGSYEQYF. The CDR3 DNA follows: TGTGCCAGCAGCGCCCCGAGCGGGGGCTCCTACGAGCAGTACTTC.

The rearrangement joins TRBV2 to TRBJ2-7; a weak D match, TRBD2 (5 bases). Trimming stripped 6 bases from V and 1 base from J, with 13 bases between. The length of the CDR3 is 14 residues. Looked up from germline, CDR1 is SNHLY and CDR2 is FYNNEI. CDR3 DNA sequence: TGTGCCAGCAGACCGGAGGAAATATCCTACGAGCAGTACTTC. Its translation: CASRPEEISYEQYF.

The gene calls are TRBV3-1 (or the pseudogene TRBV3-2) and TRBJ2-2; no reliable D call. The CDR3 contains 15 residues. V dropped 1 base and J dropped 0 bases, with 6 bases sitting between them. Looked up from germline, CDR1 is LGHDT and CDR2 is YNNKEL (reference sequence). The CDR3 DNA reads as TGTGCCAGCAGCCAAGGAGGTGCGAACACCGGGGAGCTGTTTTTT. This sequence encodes CASSQGGANTGELFF.

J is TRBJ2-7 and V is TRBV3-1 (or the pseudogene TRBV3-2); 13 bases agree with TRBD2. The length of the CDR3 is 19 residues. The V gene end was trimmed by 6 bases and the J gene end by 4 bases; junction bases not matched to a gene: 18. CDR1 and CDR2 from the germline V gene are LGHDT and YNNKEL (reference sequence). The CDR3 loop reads CASRLTFFGLAGEDYEQYF. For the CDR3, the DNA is TGTGCCAGCAGACTAACGTTCTTCGGACTAGCGGGAGAGGATTACGAGCAGTACTTC.

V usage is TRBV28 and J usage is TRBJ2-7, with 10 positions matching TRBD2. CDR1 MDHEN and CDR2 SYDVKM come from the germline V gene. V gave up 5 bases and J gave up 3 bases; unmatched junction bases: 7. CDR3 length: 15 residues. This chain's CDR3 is CASSLAGVSGYEQYF. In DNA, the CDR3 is TGTGCCAGCAGTCTAGCGGGAGTATCCGGCTACGAGCAGTACTTC.

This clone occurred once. The CDR3 sequence: CASRTPGTANTEAFF. The CDR3, as DNA: TGTGCCAGCAGAACCCCAGGGACGGCTAACACTGAAGCTTTCTTT. J is TRBJ1-1 and V is TRBV9; maybe TRBD1 (5 bases). Germline CDR1 and CDR2: SGDLS and YYNGEE. This CDR3 has 15 amino acids. The V end lost 5 bases, the J end lost 2 bases, and 16 bases lay between the germline ends.

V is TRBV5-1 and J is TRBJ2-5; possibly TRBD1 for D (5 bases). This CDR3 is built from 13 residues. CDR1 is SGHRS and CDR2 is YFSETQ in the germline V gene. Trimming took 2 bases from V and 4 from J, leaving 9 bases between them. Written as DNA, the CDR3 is TGCGCCAGCAGCTTTGGCCAGGGAGAGACCCAGTACTTC. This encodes CASSFGQGETQYF.